These 32 T cell receptor beta chains share one sample of origin, sequenced in a study of Tregs in tolerant kidney transplant recipients. Generated by immunoSEQ multiplex PCR, the TCRdb table keeps only in-frame clones and is missing some. There are approximately 43,000 clones in the sample; about 90% occur only once, and 0.55% to 0.75% lies in the top ten. Sequenced material: Tregs from blood. These receptors were taken from a human donor in good health.

The chain is built from TRBV5-1 and TRBJ2-3, with D tentatively TRBD1 or TRBD2 (6 bases each). CDR3 size: 11 residues. The germline V gene encodes CDR1 SGHRS and CDR2 YFSETQ. With 6 bases removed from V and 14 bases from J, the gap between germline ends came to 16 bases. CDR3 residues: CASNRGQSTYF. The CDR3 coding sequence is TGCGCCAGCAACCGGGGGCAAAGCACGTATTTT.

V usage is TRBV25-1 and J usage is TRBJ2-1; maybe TRBD2 (6 bases). The germline V gene encodes CDR1 MGHDK and CDR2 SYGVNS. Trimming cost V 1 base and J 4 bases, with 14 bases left between them. This CDR3 spans 16 amino acids. Here the CDR3 DNA reads TGTGCCAGCAGTGAATTAGGCGGGGCTGCGTACAATGAGCAGTTCTTC. Translated, it gives CASSELGGAAYNEQFF.

The J gene is TRBJ2-5, the V gene TRBV15; 14 bases agree with TRBD2. The CDR3 is 17 amino acids. The germline CDR1 and CDR2 sequences are LNHNV and YYDKDF (reference sequence). The trim removed 6 bases at V and 3 bases at J, leaving 9 bases unmatched. DNA of the CDR3: TGTGCCACCAGGGTCCAGGGGGGACTAGCGGGAGAAGAGACCCAGTACTTC. Translating it yields CATRVQGGLAGEETQYF.

V is TRBV20-1 and J is TRBJ2-1; D uncertain. CDR3 length: 11 amino acids. Trimming shortened V by 3 bases and J by 6 bases, and 6 bases separated the two germline ends. Germline loops: CDR1 DFQATT, CDR2 SNEGSKA (reference sequence). Here the CDR3 DNA reads TGCAGTGCTAGTAAGGTCAATGAGCAGTTCTTC. It encodes CSASKVNEQFF.

This chain links TRBV18 with TRBJ2-1; D is unclear. CDR1 is KGHSH, CDR2 LQKENI, per germline. V lost 6 bases and J 5 bases, leaving 5 bases between the germline ends. The CDR3 has 11 amino acids. The CDR3 DNA is TGTGCCAGCTCCCCAAACAATGAGCAGTTCTTC. Translation gives CASSPNNEQFF.

The chain combines TRBV7-2 with TRBJ1-1, with D possibly matching TRBD1 (5 bases). CDR3 length: 13 residues. V lost 3 bases to trimming and J lost 7 bases, with 12 bases between them. CDR1 and CDR2 (germline): SGHTA, FQGNSA. DNA of the CDR3: TGTGCCAGCAGCTTGGGCAGGGAGGGTGAAGCTTTCTTT. Translating gives CASSLGREGEAFF. The full variable domain, in which reference TRBV7-2 and TRBJ1-1 provide the parts outside the CDR3, is GAGVSQSPSNKVTEKGKDVELRCDPISGHTALYWYRQSLGQGLEFLIYFQGNSAPDKSGLPSDRFSAERTGGSVSTLTIQRTQQEDSAVYLCASSLGREGEAFFGQGTRLTVV.

The J gene is TRBJ2-7, the V gene TRBV30, with D perhaps matching TRBD1 (5 bases). Germline V gene sequence: CDR1 GTSNPN, CDR2 SVGIG (reference sequence). The CDR3 covers 14 residues. V lost 3 bases and J lost 3, with 15 bases in between. Written as DNA, the CDR3 is TGTGCCTGGAGCCAGGGATCTAAGTTCTACGAGCAGTACTTC. Translating gives CAWSQGSKFYEQYF.

The V call is TRBV6-1, the J call TRBJ2-5; D call uncertain. The ends were cut back, 1 base at V and 4 bases at J, with 16 bases in the middle. This CDR3 spans 16 amino acids. In germline, CDR1 is MNHNS, CDR2 SASEGT. This CDR3 reads CASSEVFRAGGETQYF. The CDR3 region has the DNA TGTGCCAGCAGTGAAGTGTTTCGGGCTGGTGGAGAGACCCAGTACTTC.

V and J are TRBV7-9 and TRBJ1-1; perhaps TRBD1 as D (5 bases). V lost 5 bases, J lost 4 bases, and 8 bases lay in between. The CDR3 runs to 12 residues. Germline loops: CDR1 SEHNR, CDR2 FQNEAQ (reference sequence). This CDR3 reads CASSQRGTEAFF. In DNA, the CDR3 is TGTGCCAGCAGCCAAAGGGGCACTGAAGCTTTCTTT.

The chain has TRBV10-3 and TRBJ2-1; the D gene is possibly TRBD2 (6 bases). Germline V lookup: CDR1 ENHRY, CDR2 SYGVKD. V shed 8 bases and J shed 4 bases, with 12 bases lying between them. This CDR3 spans 13 amino acids. CDR3 DNA: TGTGCCATCGGAGGGTATTCTTACAATGAGCAGTTCTTC. Translation: CAIGGYSYNEQFF.

V usage is TRBV18 and J usage is TRBJ1-5, with D possibly TRBD1 on 6 matching bases. Germline V gene sequence: CDR1 KGHSH, CDR2 LQKENI. V lost 0 bases and J 4 bases, leaving 10 bases between the germline ends. The CDR3 is 15 amino acids. For the CDR3, the DNA is TGTGCCAGCTCACCACCGGGGGCCCCAAATCAGCCCCAGCATTTT. Protein: CASSPPGAPNQPQHF.

The J gene is TRBJ2-7, the V gene TRBV5-5, with unresolved D. The germline gives CDR1 SGHKS, CDR2 YYEKEE (reference sequence). Deletions cut 2 bases from V and 0 bases from J, with 12 bases between. CDR3 length: 15 amino acids. CDR3 nucleotides: TGTGCCAGCAGCTTTTGGGCTCCCGGCTCCTACGAGCAGTACTTC. Amino acids: CASSFWAPGSYEQYF.

The chain joins TRBV5-1 to TRBJ2-2; 11 bases align to TRBD2. Germline V gene data show CDR1 as SGHRS and CDR2 as YFSETQ. Trimming removed 5 bases from V and 4 bases from J; junction bases left unmatched: 7. CDR3 size: 16 residues. CDR3 sequence reads: CASSPLAGAVTGELFF. The CDR3 nucleotides read TGCGCCAGCAGTCCACTAGCGGGGGCGGTCACCGGGGAGCTGTTTTTT.

The chain joins TRBV11-2 to TRBJ1-5; D not certain. This CDR3 has 13 amino acids. V shed 5 bases and J shed 4 bases, with 9 bases lying between them. Germline CDR1 SGHAT, CDR2 FQNNGV. DNA of the CDR3: TGTGCCAGCAGCCAGAACCAGAATCAGCCCCAGCATTTT. Translation gives CASSQNQNQPQHF.

This clone was recorded only once. The V gene is TRBV11-2, the J gene TRBJ2-1; the match to TRBD2 covers 8 bases. Germline CDR1 is SGHAT and CDR2 is FQNNGV. With 8 bases clipped from V and 4 bases from J, the junction kept 4 bases outside the gene matches. The CDR3 contains 13 residues. The CDR3 protein is CASRTSSYNEQFF. The DNA of the CDR3 is TGTGCCAGCCGGACTAGCAGTTACAATGAGCAGTTCTTC.

The chain uses TRBV6-1 and TRBJ1-2; 8 bases line up with TRBD1. The CDR3 consists of 18 residues. The germline V gene has CDR1 MNHNS and CDR2 SASEGT. V shed 4 bases and J 6 bases; nucleotides not matched to a gene: 19. CDR3: CASSAEGPRDRRRNGYTF. The DNA of the CDR3 is TGTGCCAGCAGTGCCGAGGGGCCCCGGGACAGGAGAAGAAATGGCTACACCTTC.

The chain uses TRBV10-3 and TRBJ2-7; 10 nucleotides match TRBD1. V shed 11 bases, J shed 5 bases, and the junction held 21 bases outside the gene matches. The germline V gene has CDR1 ENHRY and CDR2 SYGVKD. The CDR3 has 17 amino acids. The CDR3 spells CAPTTGGTTRRSHEQYF. The CDR3 DNA follows: TGTGCCCCGACGACAGGGGGCACCACGCGTCGATCCCACGAGCAGTACTTC.

In DNA form, the CDR3 reads TGTGCCAGCAGCAGCCGGGACGGTAACTATGGCTACACCTTC. Protein product: CASSSRDGNYGYTF. The V gene is TRBV21-1, the J gene TRBJ1-2. TRBV21-1 has pseudogene status. The CDR3 has 14 residues.

The genes are TRBV2 and TRBJ1-5; possibly TRBD1 for D (5 bases). Germline assignment: CDR1 SNHLY and CDR2 FYNNEI. With 5 bases removed from V and 0 bases from J, the gap between germline ends came to 8 bases. The CDR3 totals 14 residues. CDR3 coding DNA: TGTGCCAGCAGTCCAGGGTATAGCAATCAGCCCCAGCATTTT. Protein sequence: CASSPGYSNQPQHF.

This clone was found once. The V call is TRBV4-1, the J call TRBJ2-7; no reliable D call. CDR1 is MGHRA, CDR2 YSYEKL, per germline. This CDR3 is 19 amino acids long. Deletions cut 1 base from V and 1 base from J, with 23 bases between. This CDR3 reads CASSQGISVVGRNSYEQYF. CDR3 coding DNA: TGCGCCAGCAGCCAAGGTATTAGTGTGGTAGGCAGGAATTCCTACGAGCAGTACTTC.

This clone was counted once. The sample contains more than one DNA sequence encoding this CDR3. V gene TRBV12-5 combines with J gene TRBJ1-5; 7 nucleotides align to TRBD1. V was clipped by 9 bases and J by 4 bases; unmatched bases: 12. Germline CDR1 and CDR2: LGHNT and FRNRAP. The CDR3 is 15 residues long. The CDR3 is CASGPGGQRNQPQHF. CDR3 bases: TGTGCTAGCGGTCCGGGGGGACAGAGGAATCAGCCCCAGCATTTT.

The chain is built from TRBV5-1 and TRBJ1-2; D gene ambiguous. Per germline, CDR1 SGHRS and CDR2 YFSETQ. The V end lost 9 bases, the J end lost 6 bases, and 18 bases lay between the germline ends. The CDR3 has 13 amino acids. The CDR3 region is CATFLGNANGYTF. CDR3 bases: TGCGCCACCTTTCTGGGCAACGCGAATGGCTACACCTTC.

The chain employs TRBV6-6 and TRBJ2-7, with D maybe TRBD2 (6 bases). Per germline, CDR1 MNHNY and CDR2 SVGAGI (reference sequence). Trimming removed 11 bases from V and 7 bases from J, with 15 bases in between. This CDR3 has 11 residues. The CDR3 reads CACGEPREQYF. The CDR3 nucleotides are TGTGCCTGCGGGGAGCCTCGGGAGCAGTACTTC.

V usage is TRBV30 and J usage is TRBJ2-7, with D unresolved. Trimming stripped 0 bases from V and 2 bases from J, with 20 bases between. Germline V CDR1 and CDR2: GTSNPN, SVGIG (reference sequence). The CDR3 covers 17 residues. The CDR3 region has the DNA TGTGCCTGGAGTGTACAAGGTTCTGGTACCATAACCTACGAGCAGTACTTC. This codes for CAWSVQGSGTITYEQYF.

The chain links TRBV4-1 to TRBJ1-1, with D perhaps matching TRBD1 (5 bases). Germline V gives CDR1 MGHRA, CDR2 YSYEKL. This CDR3 has 13 amino acids. The germline V and J ends were trimmed by 7 bases and 4 bases, with 13 bases remaining between them. CDR3 sequence (DNA): TGCGCCAGCACACGGACATTCGGCACTGAAGCTTTCTTT. Amino acids: CASTRTFGTEAFF.

As concerns this clone: The same CDR3 arises from other DNA sequences in this sample as well. This chain links TRBV5-1 with TRBJ2-3; D call uncertain. The CDR3 spans 13 residues. Trimming shortened V by 0 bases and J by 2 bases, and 4 bases separated the two germline ends. Germline V lookup: CDR1 SGHRS, CDR2 YFSETQ. CDR3 nucleotide sequence: TGCGCCAGCAGCTTGGATCCCACAGATACGCAGTATTTT. It translates to CASSLDPTDTQYF.

V is TRBV30 and J is TRBJ2-1; D is undetermined. Per the germline V gene, CDR1 is GTSNPN and CDR2 is SVGIG (reference sequence). The V end lost 3 bases, the J end lost 0 bases, and 6 bases lay between the germline ends. The CDR3 spans 13 residues. The CDR3 is CAWRDVSYNEQFF. CDR3 coding DNA: TGTGCCTGGAGGGACGTCTCCTACAATGAGCAGTTCTTC.

This chain uses TRBV6-1 with TRBJ1-4, with D maybe TRBD1 (5 bases). Germline V gene lookup returns CDR1 MNHNS and CDR2 SASEGT. This CDR3 has 12 amino acids. The CDR3 region is CAGGARGEKLFF. CDR3 bases: TGTGCAGGCGGGGCCCGGGGAGAAAAACTGTTTTTT.

CDR3 amino acids: CASRSTGNTEAFF. CDR3 nucleotide sequence: TGTGCCAGCAGATCGACAGGGAACACTGAAGCTTTCTTT. The V and J genes are TRBV6-4 and TRBJ1-1; TRBD1 is a possible D gene (6 bases). Germline V gene data show CDR1 as MRHNA and CDR2 as SNTAGT. The CDR3 is made up of 13 amino acids. The V end was cut by 6 bases, the J end by 1 base, with 9 bases between.

This chain uses TRBV30 with TRBJ2-3; 8 bases match TRBD2. Per the germline V gene, CDR1 is GTSNPN and CDR2 is SVGIG (reference sequence). The length of the CDR3 is 17 residues. V lost 0 bases and J lost 2; bases outside the gene matches: 10. CDR3 bases: TGTGCCTGGAGTGTAGTCCTGAGGCGGGAGGACACAGATACGCAGTATTTT. It yields the protein CAWSVVLRREDTDTQYF.

CDR3 nucleotides: TGTGCCAGCTCACCGGAGGATACGCAGTATTTT. As protein: CASSPEDTQYF. This chain connects TRBV18 to TRBJ2-3; no definite D call. V lost 3 bases and J 6 bases, leaving 4 bases between the germline ends. Germline CDR1 is KGHSH and CDR2 is LQKENI. The CDR3 is made up of 11 amino acids. Variable domain in full (rest from reference TRBV18 and TRBJ2-3): NAGVMQNPRHLVRRRGQEARLRCSPMKGHSHVYWYRQLPEEGLKFMVYLQKENIIDESGMPKERFSAEFPKEGPSILRIQQVVRGDSAAYFCASSPEDTQYFGPGTRLTVL.

The chain combines TRBV5-1 with TRBJ2-1, with D perhaps given as TRBD1 or TRBD2 (6 bases each). Germline CDR1 and CDR2: SGHRS and YFSETQ. V was shortened by 5 bases and J by 5 bases, with 11 bases between the two germline ends. CDR3 length equals 13 residues. The CDR3 sequence is CASRTRGDNEQFF. In nucleotides, the CDR3 is TGCGCCAGCAGAACGAGGGGGGACAATGAGCAGTTCTTC.